The 26 T cell receptor beta chains below all came from one sample that was sequenced in a study of cytomegalovirus exposure and HLA in healthy donors. Amplification used 60 Vbeta primers and 13 Jbeta primers. Using immunoSEQ multiplex PCR, the repertoire was profiled, and TCRdb retains in-frame clones only, with some absent. This sample yields around 100,000 clones, of which roughly 74% are seen a single time; roughly 0.9% belongs to the top ten. What was sequenced was PBMCs. The receptors stem from a young woman in good health and CMV-seronegative.

The chain is built from TRBV29-1 and TRBJ1-1, with 9 nucleotides matching TRBD1. Per germline, CDR1 SQVTM and CDR2 ANQGSEA. The CDR3 spans 15 residues. The junction had 7 bases not matched to a gene; V was cut back by 1 base and J by 4 bases. CDR3 loop: CSVEGAATGGTEAFF. The DNA of the CDR3 is TGCAGCGTTGAAGGGGCCGCGACAGGGGGCACTGAAGCTTTCTTT.

This chain uses TRBV7-8 with TRBJ2-2; D not resolved. CDR3 length: 13 amino acids. The germline CDR1 and CDR2 sequences are SGHVS and FQNEAQ. Trimming shortened V by 5 bases and J by 8 bases, and 12 bases separated the two germline ends. The CDR3 spells CASSAYRVGELFF. The CDR3 DNA reads as TGTGCCAGCAGCGCCTATCGGGTGGGGGAGCTGTTTTTT.

V usage is TRBV30 and J usage is TRBJ1-4; 9 bases match TRBD1. The CDR3 spans 15 residues. V was pared by 2 bases and J by 3 bases, with 4 bases of the junction left unmatched. Per germline, CDR1 GTSNPN and CDR2 SVGIG (reference sequence). CDR3 sequence: CAWSPQGAPNEKLFF. The DNA for the CDR3 is TGTGCCTGGAGTCCACAGGGGGCGCCTAATGAAAAACTGTTTTTT.

This clone was seen once. The V gene is TRBV27, the J gene TRBJ1-4; the D gene is possibly TRBD1 (6 bases). This CDR3 contains 14 residues. Germline values: CDR1 MNHEY, CDR2 SMNVEV (reference sequence). Trimming pared 7 bases from V and 3 bases from J, leaving 12 bases between. CDR3 region: CASKGSGANEKLFF. For the CDR3, the DNA is TGTGCCAGCAAAGGTTCAGGGGCTAATGAAAAACTGTTTTTT.

The rearrangement uses TRBV5-1 and TRBJ1-4; a weak D match, TRBD1 (6 bases). The V gene's germline CDR1 is SGHRS and CDR2 YFSETQ. The germline V and J ends were trimmed by 4 bases and 2 bases, with 15 bases remaining between them. This CDR3 has 16 residues. This CDR3 is CASSQQGFLTNEKLFF. CDR3 in DNA: TGCGCCAGCAGCCAACAGGGTTTTCTGACTAATGAAAAACTGTTTTTT.

The rearrangement uses TRBV9 and TRBJ2-7; 10 bases fit TRBD1. Trimming removed 0 bases from V and 7 bases from J; junction bases left unmatched: 4. The CDR3 length is 14 residues. Germline V gene data show CDR1 as SGDLS and CDR2 as YYNGEE. The CDR3 loop reads CASSVGQGAREQYF. CDR3 DNA sequence: TGTGCCAGCAGCGTAGGACAGGGGGCACGAGAGCAGTACTTC.

This chain joins TRBV30 and TRBJ2-7; perhaps TRBD2 as D (6 bases). With 2 bases removed from V and 5 bases from J, the gap between germline ends came to 13 bases. This CDR3 has 13 residues. The germline V gene encodes CDR1 GTSNPN and CDR2 SVGIG (reference sequence). CDR3 in amino acids: CAWSWRGLDEQYF. The CDR3 DNA is TGTGCCTGGAGTTGGCGGGGTTTGGACGAGCAGTACTTC.

J is TRBJ1-1 and V is TRBV30; D possibly corresponds to TRBD1 (6 bases). CDR3 length equals 12 residues. V was cut by 3 bases and J by 7 bases, with 12 bases left in between. The germline V gene has CDR1 GTSNPN and CDR2 SVGIG (reference sequence). Here the CDR3 DNA reads TGTGCCTGGAGACAACAGGGCCGTGAAGCTTTCTTT. The encoded protein is CAWRQQGREAFF.

The chain recombines TRBV11-2 with TRBJ2-6, with TRBD2 identical over 7 bases. CDR3 length: 18 amino acids. The V gene end was trimmed by 2 bases and the J gene end by 0 bases; junction bases not matched to a gene: 7. Germline V gives CDR1 SGHAT, CDR2 FQNNGV. The CDR3: CASSLNNAGVSGANVLTF. The CDR3 bases are TGTGCCAGCAGCTTAAACAACGCGGGGGTCTCTGGGGCCAACGTCCTGACTTTC.

In its sample, this clone was seen once. This chain links TRBV6-1 with TRBJ2-2; 7 bases map to TRBD1. The ends lost 6 bases at V and 13 bases at J; junction bases unmatched: 8. CDR1 and CDR2 from the germline V gene are MNHNS and SASEGT. CDR3 length: 12 residues. CDR3 in amino acids: CASRVGGARLFF. The DNA for the CDR3 is TGTGCCAGCAGGGTAGGGGGCGCCAGGCTGTTTTTT.

This clone was seen a single time. V usage is TRBV5-1 and J usage is TRBJ2-7; D perhaps matches TRBD1 (6 bases). The CDR3 is 14 residues long. The V end lost 5 bases, the J end lost 7 bases, and 19 bases lay between the germline ends. The germline V gene encodes CDR1 SGHRS and CDR2 YFSETQ. The CDR3 DNA follows: TGCGCCAGCAGTCAGGGGCAGGGTTATGGGGAGCAGTACTTC. It yields the protein CASSQGQGYGEQYF.

The chain employs TRBV6-5 and TRBJ2-5; 9 bases line up with TRBD1. The CDR3 is 13 residues long. Germline CDR1 is MNHEY and CDR2 is SVGAGI. With V trimmed by 6 bases and J by 3 bases, 2 bases remained unmatched. The CDR3 nucleotides are TGTGCCAGCAGCCGGGACAGGGAAGAGACCCAGTACTTC. It yields the protein CASSRDREETQYF.

This clone occurred a few times. The chain recombines TRBV11-2 with TRBJ1-1; 7 bases are shared with TRBD1. The trim removed 3 bases at V and 0 bases at J, leaving 1 base unmatched. Germline CDR1 reads SGHAT; CDR2 reads FQNNGV. The CDR3 is made up of 14 amino acids. This chain's CDR3 is CASSLGQLNTEAFF. CDR3 DNA: TGTGCCAGCAGCTTGGGACAGCTGAACACTGAAGCTTTCTTT.

The rearrangement uses TRBV27 and TRBJ1-2, with a possible D match to TRBD1 (6 bases). V was trimmed by 0 bases and J by 1 base, leaving 9 bases between them. The CDR3 has 15 residues. From germline, CDR1 is MNHEY and CDR2 SMNVEV (reference sequence). CDR3 bases: TGTGCCAGCAGTTTATCAGGGGGGGATAACTATGGCTACACCTTC. Translated: CASSLSGGDNYGYTF.

This clone was seen just once. The chain employs TRBV7-2 and TRBJ1-2; D ambiguous. This CDR3 comprises 15 residues. V was clipped by 1 base and J by 4 bases, with 13 bases between them. Germline V gene lookup returns CDR1 SGHTA and CDR2 FQGNSA. CDR3 nucleotides: TGTGCCAGCAGCTTAGGACGTGGGCCAGTCTATGGCTACACCTTC. It encodes CASSLGRGPVYGYTF.

The V gene is TRBV6-6, the J gene TRBJ1-3, with D perhaps TRBD1 (5 bases). CDR1 MNHNY and CDR2 SVGAGI come from the germline V gene (reference sequence). The CDR3 has 12 residues. Between the trimmed V and J ends, which lost 7 bases and 2 bases, there was a span of 6 bases. The CDR3 coding sequence is TGTGCCAGCAAAGGGGCTGGAAACACCATATATTTT. It encodes CASKGAGNTIYF.

This chain connects TRBV11-2 to TRBJ1-5; D gene unclear. The ends were cut back, 5 bases at V and 3 bases at J, with 11 bases in the middle. Per the germline V gene, CDR1 is SGHAT and CDR2 is FQNNGV. This CDR3 is 14 amino acids long. The CDR3 DNA is TGTGCCAGCAGCACAGACGCCGCCAATCAGCCCCAGCATTTT. This sequence encodes CASSTDAANQPQHF.

This clone occurred once. The rearrangement joins TRBV25-1 to TRBJ2-7; 10 positions match TRBD1. CDR1 is MGHDK and CDR2 is SYGVNS in the germline V gene. There are 15 residues in the CDR3. After removal of 5 bases from V and 5 bases from J, the junction contained 9 bases not matched to a gene. The CDR3 nucleotides read TGTGCCAGCAGTTTCCGGGACAGGGGAACAAACGAGCAGTACTTC. This encodes CASSFRDRGTNEQYF.

This clone turned up a few times. V usage is TRBV6-1 and J usage is TRBJ2-1; D may be TRBD1 (5 bases). CDR1 and CDR2 (germline): MNHNS, SASEGT. This CDR3 is built from 14 residues. Trimming left V 1 base short and J 6 bases short, with 10 bases between. CDR3 residues: CASSEGGGANEQFF. CDR3 nucleotide sequence: TGTGCCAGCAGTGAAGGCGGTGGGGCCAATGAGCAGTTCTTC.

The chain recombines TRBV5-1 with TRBJ1-4; 9 nucleotides align to TRBD1. The CDR3 contains 15 residues. The germline V gene has CDR1 SGHRS and CDR2 YFSETQ. The trim removed 3 bases at V and 7 bases at J, leaving 7 bases unmatched. CDR3 amino acids: CASSSKQGAGEKLFF. In nucleotides, the CDR3 is TGCGCCAGCAGCTCGAAACAGGGGGCTGGTGAAAAACTGTTTTTT.

This chain connects TRBV5-6 to TRBJ1-2, with D perhaps TRBD1 (5 bases). The germline gives CDR1 SGHDT, CDR2 YYEEEE. The ends were cut back, 4 bases at V and 3 bases at J, with 10 bases in the middle. The CDR3 extends over 13 amino acids. CDR3 sequence reads: CASSLDSYYGYTF. The CDR3 DNA sequence: TGTGCCAGCAGCCTAGACAGCTACTATGGCTACACCTTC. The whole variable domain, filled in from reference TRBV5-6 and TRBJ1-2, reads DAGVTQSPTHLIKTRGQQVTLRCSPKSGHDTVSWYQQALGQGPQFIFQYYEEEERQRGNFPDRFSGHQFPNYSSELNVNALLLGDSALYLCASSLDSYYGYTFGSGTRLTVV.

This chain connects TRBV6-1 to TRBJ2-3, with TRBD2 matching 10 bases. CDR3 length: 17 residues. The germline gives CDR1 MNHNS, CDR2 SASEGT. V was pared by 2 bases and J by 2 bases, with 7 bases of the junction left unmatched. CDR3 in amino acids: CASSEYVLAGTTDTQYF. The CDR3 nucleotides read TGTGCCAGCAGTGAATATGTACTAGCGGGGACCACAGATACGCAGTATTTT.

The chain is built from TRBV9 and TRBJ1-1; D remains unclear. Germline CDR1 is SGDLS and CDR2 is YYNGEE. There are 15 residues in the CDR3. The germline V and J ends were trimmed by 1 base and 1 base, with 11 bases remaining between them. CDR3: CASSVRGLKNTEAFF. The CDR3 coding sequence is TGTGCCAGCAGCGTAAGAGGACTCAAGAACACTGAAGCTTTCTTT.

This chain links TRBV19 with TRBJ1-5; 7 nucleotides line up with TRBD1. The CDR3 contains 16 residues. Germline V CDR1 and CDR2: LNHDA, SQIVND (reference sequence). The junction had 14 bases not matched to a gene; V was cut back by 5 bases and J by 7 bases. This chain's CDR3 is CASSPRPGQNLQPQHF. The CDR3 nucleotides are TGTGCCAGTAGTCCCCGCCCGGGACAGAATCTCCAGCCCCAGCATTTT.

The chain employs TRBV14 and TRBJ2-7, with TRBD2 matching over 9 bases. Losses at the gene ends were 4 bases for V and 2 bases for J; bases not matched to a gene: 9. Germline CDR1 SGHDN, CDR2 FVKESK. This CDR3 is 16 amino acids long. The CDR3 protein is CASSLTTSGYTYEQYF. The CDR3 DNA follows: TGTGCCAGCAGCCTAACGACTAGCGGTTATACCTACGAGCAGTACTTC.

The V gene is TRBV4-3, the J gene TRBJ1-4; a weak D match, TRBD1 (5 bases). This CDR3 comprises 18 residues. Trimming shortened V by 0 bases and J by 0 bases, and 14 bases separated the two germline ends. Looked up from germline, CDR1 is LGHNA and CDR2 is YSLEER. The DNA of the CDR3 is TGCGCCAGCAGCCAAGAAGCAACGGGGGTTTCAACTAATGAAAAACTGTTTTTT. Encoded protein: CASSQEATGVSTNEKLFF.